This T cell receptor (beta chain) was recorded in a study of graft-versus-host responses after intestinal transplantation. Study summary: Anti-thymocyte globulin induction, then tacrolimus and steroids for around three years, went to all recipients.

Whole-study results and caveats: Investigators detected GvH clones in recipient marrow, with some emerging earlier in ileum or blood. Allografts of one patient group, those with graft-donor T cell macrochimerism, had high graft-versus-host to host-versus-graft clonal ratios.

Generated by immunoSEQ multiplex PCR, the TCRdb table keeps only in-frame clones and is missing some. The sample carries approximately 100,000 clones, 86% recorded once. This CDR3 is 13 amino acids long. CDR1 and CDR2 (germline): SGHVS, FQNEAQ. As for this clone: The antigen is not known. The junction shows a germline mismatch at one end, possibly a read error.

The chain combines TRBV7-8 with TRBJ2-5; a weak D match, TRBD1 (6 bases). This material consisted of PBMCs, taken 255 days after intestinal transplant. The receptor was isolated from a human patient who received an intestinal transplant, so some T cells may come from the graft donor. The CDR3 region is CASSLDRQETQYF. CDR3 bases: TGTGCCAGCAGTTTAGACAGGCAAGAGACCCAGTACTTC.